The entry below gives a single TCR beta chain sequence along with its context. This sample was included in a study of blood T cell repertoires in COVID-19. In the original workflow: Cell counts per sample came from amplifying reference gene primers. The protocol was immunoSEQ multiplex PCR, while the TCRdb copy is restricted to in-frame clones and leaves out a portion. That table furnishes V, J and clone size, whereas the DNA furnished D and trimming. In the table there are 150,000 or so clones, 90% of which are singletons. The sequence was collected from a man in his forties or fifties with acute or convalescent COVID-19. The sequenced sample was peripheral blood.

The CDR3 is CASSDTGGGTEAFF. The CDR3, as DNA: TGCGCCAGCAGTGATACAGGGGGCGGAACTGAAGCTTTCTTT. The chain combines TRBV10-1 with TRBJ1-1; 9 bases align to TRBD1. Germline trimming cut 3 bases from V and 5 bases from J; bases unmatched to any gene: 4. The CDR3 totals 14 residues. The germline gives CDR1 WNHNN, CDR2 SYGVQD (reference sequence).